These 20 T cell receptor beta chains came from one sample sequenced in a study of cytomegalovirus exposure and HLA in healthy donors. PCR amplification relied on 60 Vbeta primers (plus 13 Jbeta primers). The table came from immunoSEQ multiplex PCR; TCRdb's copy has only in-frame clones and leaves some out. Among some 170,000 clones listed, 75% to 80% were seen once. The sample was PBMCs. The receptors stem from a female donor in good health and CMV-seronegative.

The CDR3 coding sequence is TGTGCCAGCAGTCCCCAACAGGCCTGGGGGGTAGGAAGGACGTTCTTC. It yields the protein CASSPQQAWGVGRTFF. This sequence joins TRBV27 and TRBJ2-1, with a possible D match to TRBD2 (6 bases). The CDR3 has 16 residues. Germline V gene lookup returns CDR1 MNHEY and CDR2 SMNVEV (reference sequence). The V end lost 5 bases, the J end lost 15 bases, and 29 bases lay between the germline ends.

This clone occurred a few times. This chain joins TRBV28 and TRBJ1-4; D unresolved. V dropped 2 bases and J dropped 4 bases, with 5 bases sitting between them. The CDR3 spans 13 residues. Per the germline V gene, CDR1 is MDHEN and CDR2 is SYDVKM. The CDR3 sequence: CASSLPNNEKLFF. The CDR3 DNA reads TGTGCCAGCAGTTTACCCAATAATGAAAAACTGTTTTTT.

This clone was counted a few times. V and J are TRBV6-1 and TRBJ1-1, with D possibly being TRBD1 (5 bases). From germline, CDR1 is MNHNS and CDR2 SASEGT. V was clipped by 3 bases and J by 4 bases, with 15 bases between them. The length of the CDR3 is 15 residues. CDR3 sequence: CASSDPGRWGTEAFF. The CDR3 nucleotides are TGTGCCAGCAGTGACCCAGGGAGGTGGGGCACTGAAGCTTTCTTT.

The CDR3 coding sequence is TGTGCCAGCAAAAATAGCCGTGGTTACAATGAGCAGTTCTTC. Translation: CASKNSRGYNEQFF. The chain is built from TRBV28 and TRBJ2-1; D remains ambiguous. CDR3 length: 14 residues. Trimming removed 7 bases at V and 4 bases at J, with 14 bases between. Germline loops: CDR1 MDHEN, CDR2 SYDVKM.

The chain has TRBV29-1 and TRBJ1-1; D is ambiguous. Trimming stripped 4 bases from V and 4 bases from J, with 13 bases between. The germline V gene has CDR1 SQVTM and CDR2 ANQGSEA. The CDR3 is 13 amino acids. For the CDR3, the DNA is TGCAGCGTTGTGCGGGGTCCGGGCACTGAAGCTTTCTTT. Its protein is CSVVRGPGTEAFF.

The genes are TRBV5-1 and TRBJ2-3; 11 bases agree with TRBD1. From germline, CDR1 is SGHRS and CDR2 YFSETQ. This CDR3 comprises 15 residues. V shed 5 bases and J 5 bases; nucleotides not matched to a gene: 7. DNA of the CDR3: TGCGCCAGCAGACTTGGACAGGGGGCTGGAGATACGCAGTATTTT. It translates to CASRLGQGAGDTQYF.

This chain connects TRBV7-2 to TRBJ2-1; 8 bases agree with TRBD1. The CDR3 loop spans 14 amino acids. Trimming at V came to 2 bases and at J to 6 bases, leaving 3 bases not matched to a gene. Per germline, CDR1 SGHTA and CDR2 FQGNSA. The chain's CDR3 is CASSLTGGINEQFF. CDR3 DNA: TGTGCCAGCAGCTTAACAGGGGGTATCAATGAGCAGTTCTTC.

Written as DNA, the CDR3 is TGTGCCATCAGTGAGTCTGAAGGAATGGGAGGAGATACGCAGTATTTT. Protein product: CAISESEGMGGDTQYF. V is TRBV10-3 and J is TRBJ2-3, with a possible D match to TRBD2 (6 bases). This CDR3 is built from 16 residues. Trimming pared 0 bases from V and 5 bases from J, leaving 15 bases between. The germline V gene encodes CDR1 ENHRY and CDR2 SYGVKD.

This chain uses TRBV7-9 with TRBJ1-2; D gene unclear. Germline values: CDR1 SEHNR, CDR2 FQNEAQ (reference sequence). V lost 0 bases and J 4 bases, leaving 6 bases between the germline ends. CDR3 length: 13 residues. The CDR3 loop reads CASSLAQFYGYTF. DNA for the CDR3: TGTGCCAGCAGCTTAGCACAATTCTATGGCTACACCTTC.

This chain joins TRBV7-8 and TRBJ1-5, with 8 nucleotides matching TRBD1. Germline lookup yields CDR1 SGHVS and CDR2 FQNEAQ. The CDR3 has 14 amino acids. J was trimmed by 11 bases and V by 3 bases; bases with no gene match: 9. The CDR3 loop reads CASSLGQGASTQHF. CDR3 DNA sequence: TGTGCCAGCAGCTTGGGGCAGGGGGCTTCGACCCAGCATTTT.

This chain uses TRBV30 with TRBJ2-3, with D uncertain. The CDR3 consists of 15 residues. Germline CDR1 and CDR2: GTSNPN and SVGIG (reference sequence). V was shortened by 0 bases and J by 5 bases, with 15 bases between the two germline ends. CDR3 region: CAWSVLGHIKDTQYF. Written as DNA, the CDR3 is TGTGCCTGGAGTGTACTGGGCCACATTAAAGATACGCAGTATTTT.

The chain joins TRBV18 to TRBJ2-7; 7 nucleotides line up with TRBD2. The V gene end was trimmed by 2 bases and the J gene end by 5 bases; junction bases not matched to a gene: 9. Germline V gene data show CDR1 as KGHSH and CDR2 as LQKENI. This CDR3 is 15 amino acids long. For the CDR3, the DNA is TGTGCCAGCTCACCAGAAGCGGGGCTACTCCACGAGCAGTACTTC. This codes for CASSPEAGLLHEQYF.

The chain's CDR3 is CASSVTSSYEQYF. DNA of the CDR3: TGTGCCAGCTCAGTAACAAGCTCCTACGAGCAGTACTTC. The V gene is TRBV18, the J gene TRBJ2-7; no firm D call. The V end lost 5 bases, the J end lost 0 bases, and 8 bases lay between the germline ends. The germline V gene encodes CDR1 KGHSH and CDR2 LQKENI. The CDR3 spans 13 residues.

The chain carries TRBV7-8 and TRBJ2-1, with 10 bases that match TRBD1. The CDR3 length is 15 residues. V lost 4 bases to trimming and J lost 5 bases; unmatched junction nucleotides: 5. From germline, CDR1 is SGHVS and CDR2 FQNEAQ. Written as DNA, the CDR3 is TGTGCCAGCAGCTCCCGACAGGGGGCGCACAATGAGCAGTTCTTC. Translating gives CASSSRQGAHNEQFF.

V and J are TRBV11-2 and TRBJ1-1; D gene ambiguous. The CDR3 runs to 15 residues. V was clipped by 0 bases and J by 2 bases, with 10 bases between them. The germline V gene has CDR1 SGHAT and CDR2 FQNNGV. The CDR3 DNA follows: TGTGCCAGCAGCTTAGATCTACAGCCCAACACTGAAGCTTTCTTT. It translates to CASSLDLQPNTEAFF.

The CDR3 here is CSVLGTSYEQYF. The CDR3 DNA is TGCAGCGTTTTGGGCACCTCCTACGAGCAGTACTTC. This sequence joins TRBV29-1 and TRBJ2-7; no firm D call. Trimming removed 5 bases at V and 0 bases at J, with 8 bases between. The CDR3 sequence is 12 residues long. The V gene's germline CDR1 is SQVTM and CDR2 ANQGSEA.

About this clone itself: One end of the junction varies from germline; a read error may be responsible. V gene TRBV7-8 combines with J gene TRBJ1-2; 9 nucleotides agree with TRBD1. Germline V gives CDR1 SGHVS, CDR2 FQNEAQ. CDR3 size: 14 residues. The CDR3 sequence is CASNLVGTGIDYTF. CDR3 coding DNA: TGTGCCAGCAACTTAGTCGGGACAGGGATCGACTACACCTTC. Together with reference TRBV7-8 and TRBJ1-2, the CDR3 gives the full variable domain: GAGVSQSPRYKVAKRGQDVALRCDPISGHVSLFWYQQALGQGPEFLTYFQNEAQLDKSGLPSDRFFAERPEGSVSTLKIQRTQQEDSAVYLCASNLVGTGIDYTFGSGTRLTVV.

This sequence joins TRBV23-1 and TRBJ1-4; no definite D call. TRBV23-1 is given ORF status, its function remaining uncertain. V shed 6 bases and J shed 8 bases, with 10 bases lying between them. The CDR3 runs 12 residues. CDR3 sequence: CASRDAGEKLFF. The CDR3 bases are TGCGCCAGCAGGGACGCGGGGGAAAAACTGTTTTTT.

The chain links TRBV4-3 to TRBJ2-1; 9 nucleotides match TRBD2. Per the germline V gene, CDR1 is LGHNA and CDR2 is YSLEER. The CDR3 has 16 residues. With V trimmed by 0 bases and J by 8 bases, 8 bases remained unmatched. The CDR3 DNA follows: TGCGCCAGCAGCCAAGAGTGGCGGGAGGGCCGCGATGAGCAGTTCTTC. This gives the protein CASSQEWREGRDEQFF.

The chain carries TRBV2 and TRBJ1-4; TRBD1 matches 7 bases. V shed 2 bases and J 2 bases; nucleotides not matched to a gene: 20. The germline V gene encodes CDR1 SNHLY and CDR2 FYNNEI. The CDR3 is 21 amino acids. CDR3 sequence: CASSEWPWRGLFKSTNEKLFF. The DNA of the CDR3 is TGTGCCAGCAGTGAATGGCCCTGGAGGGGGCTATTTAAATCTACTAATGAAAAACTGTTTTTT.